The T cell receptor beta chain under discussion was sequenced for a study of identical twins. Unique molecular identifiers were present on cDNA, and template switching added a universal primer site. Each CDR3 protein gets one entry after TCRdb re-called the 5' RACE reads with MiXCR. The sample contains 1.5 million to 2 million distinct CDR3 sequences, about 31% of which appear only once. Germline-derived CDR1 and CDR2 are SEHNR and FQNEAQ (reference sequence). V shed 5 bases, J shed 8 bases, and the junction held 12 bases outside the gene matches. CDR3 length: 15 residues. The genes are TRBV7-9 and TRBJ2-1; TRBD1 matches 7 bases. The sample was cord blood. The TCR originated in a newborn girl in good health. In DNA, the CDR3 is TGTGCCAGCAGCCTCCGACAGGGTATGATTGATGAGCAGTTCTTC. It translates to CASSLRQGMIDEQFF.